Detailed here is one T cell receptor (beta chain). Reverse transcription of about 0.5 to 1 ug RNA used random hexamers. Multiplex immunoSEQ PCR targeted 54 Vbeta and 13 Jbeta TCR beta segments. TCRdb called the immunoSEQ multiplex PCR reads again in MiXCR, with one record for every CDR3 protein. The data show over 100,000 distinct CDR3 sequences, roughly 96% seen once. The CDR3 sequence is 16 residues long. J gave up 0 bases and V 1 base, and 4 bases lay outside the gene matches. Germline V CDR1 and CDR2: SGHTA, FQGTGA. This specimen belongs to a study of CD8 T cells in Susac syndrome. CD8+ and CD4+ T cells taken from blood had their TCR beta sequenced. Healthy donors acted as controls, with matching for age and sex. The CD8+ and CD4+ T cells were isolated magnetically using a negative isolation approach, whereas the TEMRA cells were enriched by FACS.

The rearrangement joins TRBV7-3 to TRBJ2-3; TRBD2 matches at 7 bases. The sequence derives from a human donor in good health. Material for sequencing was CD4+ T cells from PBMCs. CDR3 DNA: TGTGCCAGCAGCTTAAAGGGAGGGAGTAGCACAGATACGCAGTATTTT. Translating gives CASSLKGGSSTDTQYF.